Sequencing of this T cell receptor beta chain was carried out in a study of shared clonotypes between healthy human individuals. The wider study: Plates per donor: three CD4 naive, three CD4 memory, two CD8 naive, one CD8 memory.

The protocol was immunoSEQ multiplex PCR, while the TCRdb copy is restricted to in-frame clones and leaves out a portion. The sample lists about a million clones, about 72% occurring once. Per the germline V gene, CDR1 is SNHLY and CDR2 is FYNNEI. Deletions cut 6 bases from V and 1 base from J, with 9 bases between. This CDR3 comprises 14 residues. V is TRBV2 and J is TRBJ2-2, with unresolved D. The receptor was derived from a man between 18 and 29 years old in good health. Some clones in this sample may be carry-over from other donors' samples. What was sequenced was memory CD4+ T cells from PBMCs. Subset specified: CD45RA-negative fraction. The CDR3 sequence is CASSQARNTGELFF. CDR3 coding DNA: TGTGCCAGCAGCCAGGCGAGGAACACCGGGGAGCTGTTTTTT.